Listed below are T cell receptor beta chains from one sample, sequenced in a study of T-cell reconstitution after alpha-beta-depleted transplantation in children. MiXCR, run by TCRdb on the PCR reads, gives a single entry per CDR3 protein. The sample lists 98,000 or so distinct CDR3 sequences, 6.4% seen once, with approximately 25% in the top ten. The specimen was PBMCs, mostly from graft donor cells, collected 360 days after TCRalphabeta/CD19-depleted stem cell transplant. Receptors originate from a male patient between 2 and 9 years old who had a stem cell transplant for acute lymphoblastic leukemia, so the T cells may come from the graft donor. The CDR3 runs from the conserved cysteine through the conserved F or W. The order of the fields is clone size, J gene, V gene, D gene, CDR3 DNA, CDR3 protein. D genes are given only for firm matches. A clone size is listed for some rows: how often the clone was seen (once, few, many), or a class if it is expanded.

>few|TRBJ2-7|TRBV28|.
TGTGCCAGCAGTTTGGCAGGGGAGGCCTACGAGCAGTACTTC
CASSLAGEAYEQYF
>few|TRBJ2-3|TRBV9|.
TGTGGGAGTTCACAGGGACACCTCACAGATACGCAGTATTTT
CGSSQGHLTDTQYF
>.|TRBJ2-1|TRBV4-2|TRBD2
TGTGCCAGCAGCCAAGGGGAGCTAGCGGGAGCGGGGAGGAACAATGAGCAGTTCTTC
CASSQGELAGAGRNNEQFF
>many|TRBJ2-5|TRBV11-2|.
TGTGCCAGCAGCCCGGGCAGATTTTACCAAGAGACCCAGTACTTC
CASSPGRFYQETQYF
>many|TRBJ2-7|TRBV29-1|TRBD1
TGCAGCGCGGGACAGGGGCACGAGCAGTACTTC
CSAGQGHEQYF
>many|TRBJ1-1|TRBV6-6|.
TGTGCCAGCAGTCCCGGCAGGGCTTATGAAGCTTTCTTT
CASSPGRAYEAFF
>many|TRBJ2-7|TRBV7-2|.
TGTGCCAGCAGCTTAGTACTTGCGGCCTACGAGCAGTACTTC
CASSLVLAAYEQYF
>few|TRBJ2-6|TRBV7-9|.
TGTGCCAGCAGCTCCCGACAATCTGGGGCCAACGTCCTGACTTTC
CASSSRQSGANVLTF
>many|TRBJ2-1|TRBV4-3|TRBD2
TGCGCCAGCAGCCCCCTAGCGGGGGCCACCTACAATGAGCAGTTCTTC
CASSPLAGATYNEQFF
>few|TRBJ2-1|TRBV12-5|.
TGTGCTAGTGGCCCGGGCTACAATGAGCAGTTCTTC
CASGPGYNEQFF
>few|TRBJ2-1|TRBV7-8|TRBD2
TGTGCCAGCAGCTTAGATGCGGGAGGGCCGCCCTACAATGAGCAGTTCTTC
CASSLDAGGPPYNEQFF
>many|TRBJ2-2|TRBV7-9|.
TGTGCCAGCAGACGAGGGGAGCTGTTTTTT
CASRRGELFF
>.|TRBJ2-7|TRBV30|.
TGTGCCTGGAGTACGGACTCCTACGAGCAGTACTTC
CAWSTDSYEQYF
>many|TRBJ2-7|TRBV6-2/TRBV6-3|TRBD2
TGTGCCAGCAGTTACCTGAGCGGGAGGGACGAGCAGTACTTC
CASSYLSGRDEQYF
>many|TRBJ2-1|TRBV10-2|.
TGCGCCAGCCTTAGCGGCCTCGGGGGCAATGAGCAGTTCTTC
CASLSGLGGNEQFF
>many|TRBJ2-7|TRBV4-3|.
TGCGCCAGCAGCCAAGCCCGGAGTTTCGTCGAGCAGTACTTC
CASSQARSFVEQYF
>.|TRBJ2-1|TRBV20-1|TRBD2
TGCAGTGCCGGGACTAGCGGGGGAAATGAGCAGTTCTTC
CSAGTSGGNEQFF
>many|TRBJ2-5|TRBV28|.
TGTGCCAGCAGTTTATTCCGCAGGGTGGAAACCCAGTACTTC
CASSLFRRVETQYF
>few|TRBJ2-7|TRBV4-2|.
TGTGCCAGCAGCCAAGACCGGGGATTCGGCATCTACGAGCAGTACTTC
CASSQDRGFGIYEQYF
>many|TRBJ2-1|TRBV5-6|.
TGTGCCAGCAGCCTGAGAAATGAGCAGTTCTTC
CASSLRNEQFF
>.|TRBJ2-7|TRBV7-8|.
TGTGCCAGCAGATTAGGGGGGACCGACGAGCAGTACTTC
CASRLGGTDEQYF
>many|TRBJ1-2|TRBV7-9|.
TGTGCCAGCAGGAATTCGGTTGGCTATGGCTACACCTTC
CASRNSVGYGYTF
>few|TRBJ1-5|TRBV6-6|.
TGTGCCAGCCGGGACCCCAATCAGCCCCAGCATTTT
CASRDPNQPQHF
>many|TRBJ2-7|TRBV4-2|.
TGTGCCAGCAGCCCCCTAATACGCGGTAGCTCCTACGAGCAGTACTTC
CASSPLIRGSSYEQYF
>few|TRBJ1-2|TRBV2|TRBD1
TGTGCCGCCCGGGGAGGGACAGGGCTTTTCTTC
CAARGGTGLFF
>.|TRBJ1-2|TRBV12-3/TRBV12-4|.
TGTGCCAGTGGGCAGTATGGCTACACCTTC
CASGQYGYTF
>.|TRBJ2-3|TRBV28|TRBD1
TGTGCCAGCAGTTTATGGGGGGACAGGGGGCCCAAGTTAACAGATACGCAGTATTTT
CASSLWGDRGPKLTDTQYF
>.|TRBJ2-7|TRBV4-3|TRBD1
TGCGCCAGCAGCCAGAAGACAGGGGCCTACGAGCAGTACTTC
CASSQKTGAYEQYF
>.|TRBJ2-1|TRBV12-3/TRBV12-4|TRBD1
TGTGCCAGCAGGACATTGGACAGGAAATACAATGAGCAGTTCTTC
CASRTLDRKYNEQFF
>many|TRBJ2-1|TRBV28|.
TGTGCCAGCAGTCCCCCCCGGCAGGGAACCTACAATGAGCAGTTCTTC
CASSPPRQGTYNEQFF
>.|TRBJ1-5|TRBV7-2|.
TGTGCCAGCGCGAGCGGGGGGAAGCAGCCCCAGCATTTT
CASASGGKQPQHF
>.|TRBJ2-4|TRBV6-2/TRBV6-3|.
TGTGCCAGCAGTGACGGGCAGGGCTGGGTCAAAAACATTCAGTACTTC
CASSDGQGWVKNIQYF
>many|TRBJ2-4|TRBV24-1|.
TGTGCCACCCAGGACGGCCCCAAAAACATTCAGTACTTC
CATQDGPKNIQYF
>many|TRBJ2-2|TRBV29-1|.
TGCAGCGTTTTAGCCTCGGTGGGGGAGCTGTTTTTT
CSVLASVGELFF
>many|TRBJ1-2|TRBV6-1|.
TGTGCCAGCAGTGAAGCGGGGTGGACTAACTATGGCTACACCTTC
CASSEAGWTNYGYTF